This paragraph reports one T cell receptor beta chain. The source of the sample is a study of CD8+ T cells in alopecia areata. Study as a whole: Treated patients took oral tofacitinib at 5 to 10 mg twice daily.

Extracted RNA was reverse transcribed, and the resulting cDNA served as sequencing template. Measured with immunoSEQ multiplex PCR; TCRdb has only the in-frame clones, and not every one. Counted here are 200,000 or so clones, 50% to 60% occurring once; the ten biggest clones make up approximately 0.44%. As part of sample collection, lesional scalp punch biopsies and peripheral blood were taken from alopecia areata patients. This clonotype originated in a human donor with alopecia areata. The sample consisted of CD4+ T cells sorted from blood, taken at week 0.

CDR3 amino acids: CASSLARVKNIFEANVLTF. CDR3 in DNA: TGTGCCAGCAGCTTAGCCAGGGTTAAGAATATCTTCGAGGCCAACGTCCTGACTTTC. The chain combines TRBV7-9 with TRBJ2-6; a weak D match, TRBD1 (5 bases). V was trimmed by 0 bases and J by 6 bases, leaving 21 bases between them. The CDR3 totals 19 residues. CDR1 is SEHNR and CDR2 is FQNEAQ in the germline V gene (reference sequence). Using reference TRBV7-9 and TRBJ2-6 for the parts outside the CDR3, the full variable domain is DTGVSQNPRHKITKRGQNVTFRCDPISEHNRLYWYRQTLGQGPEFLTYFQNEAQLEKSRLLSDRFSAERPKGSFSTLEIQRTEQGDSAMYLCASSLARVKNIFEANVLTFGAGSRLTVL.